The count of the clone carrying this TCR beta chain is one. Its specificity is not known. This record belongs to a study of shared clonotypes between healthy human individuals. Study outcomes and limitations: Larger estimated richness was generally seen in naive subsets than in memory subsets. Naive CD4 clonotype sharing across a handful of donors was approximately 5%.

The CDR3 consists of 13 residues. CDR1 is MNHEY and CDR2 is SVGAGI in the germline V gene. The V end was cut by 6 bases, the J end by 2 bases, with 11 bases between. Produced via immunoSEQ multiplex PCR; TCRdb's table is partial and in-frame only. The sample holds a few million clones, approximately 93% seen once. The sequenced material came from naive CD4+ T cells from PBMCs. This sample's subset: CD45RA+ positively selected. V and J are TRBV6-5 and TRBJ2-7; tentatively, D is TRBD2 (6 bases). The TCR sequence derives from a man between 18 and 29 years old in good health. Some clones in this sample may be carry-over from other donors' samples. The CDR3 DNA follows: TGTGCCAGCAGCCAGACTAGGACCTACGAGCAGTACTTC. Translating it yields CASSQTRTYEQYF.